This T cell receptor beta chain came from a study of identical twins. Each CDR3 protein gets one entry after TCRdb re-called the 5' RACE reads with MiXCR. Here the sample spans more than 200,000 distinct CDR3 sequences, less than 9.5% being singletons. Trimming removed 3 bases from V and 6 bases from J, with 11 bases in between. Germline V lookup: CDR1 SGHAT, CDR2 FQNNGV. The CDR3 consists of 13 residues. The sequencing sample was made of memory (CD45RO+) T cells sorted from blood. This chain links TRBV11-2 with TRBJ1-1, with D possibly TRBD1 on 6 matching bases. This TCR was recovered from a woman under 30 in good health. CDR3 in DNA: TGTGCCAGCAGCTTTCACAGGGAGGCTGAAGCTTTCTTT. It translates to CASSFHREAEAFF.